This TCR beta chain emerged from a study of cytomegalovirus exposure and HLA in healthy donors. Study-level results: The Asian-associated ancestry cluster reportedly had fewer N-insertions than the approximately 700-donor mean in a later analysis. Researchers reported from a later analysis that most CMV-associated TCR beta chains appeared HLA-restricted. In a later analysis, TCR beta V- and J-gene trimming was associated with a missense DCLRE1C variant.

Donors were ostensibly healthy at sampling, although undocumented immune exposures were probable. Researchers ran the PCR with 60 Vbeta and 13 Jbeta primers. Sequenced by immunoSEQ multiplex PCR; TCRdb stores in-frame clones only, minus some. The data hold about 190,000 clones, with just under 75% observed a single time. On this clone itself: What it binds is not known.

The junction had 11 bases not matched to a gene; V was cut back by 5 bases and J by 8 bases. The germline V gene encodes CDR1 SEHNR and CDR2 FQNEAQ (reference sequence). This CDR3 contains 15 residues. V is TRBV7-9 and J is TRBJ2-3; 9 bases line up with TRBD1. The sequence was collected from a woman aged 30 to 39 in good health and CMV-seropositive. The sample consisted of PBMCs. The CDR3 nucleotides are TGTGCCAGCAGCGTGCCGGGACAGGGTTTAGCTACGCAGTATTTT. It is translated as CASSVPGQGLATQYF.